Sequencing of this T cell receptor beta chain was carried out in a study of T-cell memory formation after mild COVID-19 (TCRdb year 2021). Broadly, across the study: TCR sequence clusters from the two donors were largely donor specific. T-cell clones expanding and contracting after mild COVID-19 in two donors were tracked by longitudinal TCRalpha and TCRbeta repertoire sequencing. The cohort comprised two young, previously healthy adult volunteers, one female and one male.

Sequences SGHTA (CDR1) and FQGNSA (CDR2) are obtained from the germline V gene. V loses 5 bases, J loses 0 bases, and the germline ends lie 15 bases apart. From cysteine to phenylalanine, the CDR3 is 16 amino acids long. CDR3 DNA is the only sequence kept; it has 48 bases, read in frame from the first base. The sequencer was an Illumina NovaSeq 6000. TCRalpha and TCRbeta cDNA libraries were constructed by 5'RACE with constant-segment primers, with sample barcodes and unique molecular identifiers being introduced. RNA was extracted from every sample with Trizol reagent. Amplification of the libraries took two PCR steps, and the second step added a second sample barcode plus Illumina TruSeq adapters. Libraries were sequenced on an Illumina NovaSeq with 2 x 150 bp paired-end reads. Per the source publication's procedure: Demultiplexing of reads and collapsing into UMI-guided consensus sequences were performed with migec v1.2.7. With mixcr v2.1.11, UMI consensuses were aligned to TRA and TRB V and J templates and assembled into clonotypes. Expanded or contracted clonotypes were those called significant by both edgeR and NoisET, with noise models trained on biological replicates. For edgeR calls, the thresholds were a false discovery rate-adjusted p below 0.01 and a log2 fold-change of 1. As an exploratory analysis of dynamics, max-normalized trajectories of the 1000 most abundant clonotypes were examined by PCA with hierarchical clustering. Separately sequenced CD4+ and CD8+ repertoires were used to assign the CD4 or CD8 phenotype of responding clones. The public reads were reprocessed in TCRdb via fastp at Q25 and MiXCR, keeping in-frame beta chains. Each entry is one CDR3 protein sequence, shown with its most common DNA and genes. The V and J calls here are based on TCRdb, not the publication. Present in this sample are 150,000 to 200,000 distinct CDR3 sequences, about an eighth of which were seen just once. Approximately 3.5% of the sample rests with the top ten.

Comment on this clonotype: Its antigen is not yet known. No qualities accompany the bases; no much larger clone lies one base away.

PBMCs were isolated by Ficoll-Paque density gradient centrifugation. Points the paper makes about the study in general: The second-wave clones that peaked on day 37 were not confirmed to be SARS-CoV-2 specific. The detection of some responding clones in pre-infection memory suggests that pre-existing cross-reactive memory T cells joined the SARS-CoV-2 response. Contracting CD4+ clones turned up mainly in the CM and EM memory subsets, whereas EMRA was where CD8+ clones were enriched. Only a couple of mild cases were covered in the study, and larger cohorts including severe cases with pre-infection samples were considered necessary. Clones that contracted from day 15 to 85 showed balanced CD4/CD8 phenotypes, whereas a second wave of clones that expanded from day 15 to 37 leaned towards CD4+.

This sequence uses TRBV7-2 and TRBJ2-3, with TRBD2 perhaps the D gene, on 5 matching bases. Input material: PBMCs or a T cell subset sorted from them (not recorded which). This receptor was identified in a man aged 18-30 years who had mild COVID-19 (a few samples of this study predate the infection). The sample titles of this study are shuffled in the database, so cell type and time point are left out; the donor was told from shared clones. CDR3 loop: CASSPLGVGSTDTQYF. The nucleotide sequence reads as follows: TGTGCCAGCAGCCCTCTCGGGGTGGGGAGCACAGATACGCAGTATTTT.